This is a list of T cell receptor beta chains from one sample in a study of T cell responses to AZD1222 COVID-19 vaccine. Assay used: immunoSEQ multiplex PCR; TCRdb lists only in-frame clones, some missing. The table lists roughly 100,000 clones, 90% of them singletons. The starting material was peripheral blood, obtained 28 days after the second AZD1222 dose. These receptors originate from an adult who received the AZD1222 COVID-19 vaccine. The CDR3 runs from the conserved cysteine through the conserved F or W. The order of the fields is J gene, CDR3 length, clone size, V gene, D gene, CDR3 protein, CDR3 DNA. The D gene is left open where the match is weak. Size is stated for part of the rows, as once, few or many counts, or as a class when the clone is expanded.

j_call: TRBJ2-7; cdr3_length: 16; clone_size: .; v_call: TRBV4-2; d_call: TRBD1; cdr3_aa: CASSQTHRGAAYEQYF; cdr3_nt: TGTGCCAGCAGCCAAACGCACAGGGGCGCGGCCTACGAGCAGTACTTC
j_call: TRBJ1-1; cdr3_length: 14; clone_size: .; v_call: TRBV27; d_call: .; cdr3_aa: CASRWDARNTEAFF; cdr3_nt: TGTGCCAGCAGATGGGACGCACGAAACACTGAAGCTTTCTTT
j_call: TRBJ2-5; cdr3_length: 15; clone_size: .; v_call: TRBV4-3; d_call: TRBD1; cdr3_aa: CASSQTTGAGETQYF; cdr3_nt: TGCGCCAGCAGCCAGACTACAGGGGCCGGAGAGACCCAGTACTTC
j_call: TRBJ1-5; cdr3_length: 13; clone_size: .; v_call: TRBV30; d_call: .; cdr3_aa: CAWSGEGNQPQHF; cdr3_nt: TGTGCCTGGAGCGGGGAGGGGAATCAGCCCCAGCATTTT
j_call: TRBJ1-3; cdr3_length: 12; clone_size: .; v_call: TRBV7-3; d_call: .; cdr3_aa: CASSLSGGTIYF; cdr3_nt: TGTGCCAGCAGCTTATCCGGGGGCACCATATATTTT
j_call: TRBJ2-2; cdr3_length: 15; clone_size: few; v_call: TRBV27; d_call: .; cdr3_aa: CASTTGGPNTGELFF; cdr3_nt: TGTGCCAGCACCACGGGGGGCCCGAACACCGGGGAGCTGTTTTTT
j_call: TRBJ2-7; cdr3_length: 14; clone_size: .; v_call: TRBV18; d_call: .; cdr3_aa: CASSPPRPSYEQYF; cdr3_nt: TGTGCCAGCTCACCACCGAGACCCTCCTACGAGCAGTACTTC
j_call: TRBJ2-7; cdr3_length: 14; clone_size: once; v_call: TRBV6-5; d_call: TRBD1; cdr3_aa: CASSYSSPGGEQYF; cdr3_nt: TGTGCCAGCAGTTACTCGAGCCCAGGGGGCGAGCAGTACTTC
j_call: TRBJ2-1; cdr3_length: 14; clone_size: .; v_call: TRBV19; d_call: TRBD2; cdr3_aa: CASSIDLAGSGAIF; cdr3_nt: TGTGCCAGTAGTATAGATCTAGCGGGGTCCGGCGCGATCTTC
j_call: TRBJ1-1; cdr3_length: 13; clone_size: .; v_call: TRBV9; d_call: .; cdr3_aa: CASRAAQGNEAFF; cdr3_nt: TGTGCCAGCAGAGCCGCACAGGGAAATGAAGCTTTCTTT
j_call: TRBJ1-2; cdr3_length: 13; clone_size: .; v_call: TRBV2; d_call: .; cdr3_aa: CASSEGQVYGYTF; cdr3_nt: TGTGCCAGCAGTGAGGGGCAGGTCTATGGCTACACCTTC
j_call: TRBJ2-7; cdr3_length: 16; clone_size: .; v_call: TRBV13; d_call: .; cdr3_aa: CASSSTEGGKPYEQYF; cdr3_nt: TGTGCCAGCAGCTCCACGGAGGGGGGCAAGCCCTACGAGCAGTACTTC
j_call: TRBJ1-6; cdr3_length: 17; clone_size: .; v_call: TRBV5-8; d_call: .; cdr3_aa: CASSHRRGPSYNSPLHF; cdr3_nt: TGTGCCAGCAGCCATCGAAGGGGTCCCTCCTATAATTCACCCCTCCACTTT